This TCR beta chain was captured in a study of T cells in Graves' hyperthyroidism and ophthalmopathy. Patients were excluded because of uncontrolled infection, other autoimmune disease, pregnancy or lactation. Whole-study results and caveats: Most clonotypes that expanded in the thyroid above 0.001 also showed up in blood.

This clonotype was counted at least ten times. Its target is unknown. The TCR beta CDR3 regions underwent amplification using RNA transcripts as the source. The TCR CDR3 first-round RT-PCR relied on the HTBI primer set. Each CDR3 protein is one row after TCRdb ran MiXCR on the multiplex PCR reads. The data contain about 640,000 distinct CDR3 sequences, 20% to 25% of them singletons. The receptor was derived from a man in his thirties or forties with Graves' ophthalmopathy. The sequenced sample was blood.

The CDR3 DNA reads TGCGCCAGCAGCTTAACAGGGAGTTGGGACGATACGCAGTATTTT. Residues: CASSLTGSWDDTQYF. The chain recombines TRBV5-1 with TRBJ2-3; D possibly corresponds to TRBD1 (6 bases). Trimming left V 2 bases short and J 6 bases short, with 16 bases between. The CDR3 has 15 residues. CDR1 and CDR2 from the germline V gene are SGHRS and YFSETQ.